The rows below give T cell receptor beta chains drawn from one sample of a study of cytomegalovirus exposure and HLA in healthy donors. Generated by immunoSEQ multiplex PCR, the TCRdb table keeps only in-frame clones and is missing some. The sample comprises under 110,000 clones, 76% of which are singletons, and around 4.1% rests with the top ten. The material sequenced was PBMCs. All receptors derive from a man aged 35 to 55 in good health and CMV-seronegative. The CDR3 runs from the conserved cysteine through the conserved F or W. D genes are given only for firm matches. Clone size is shown for a subset of rows, as once, few, many or a class of expanded clone.

clone size	V gene	J gene	D gene	CDR3 length	CDR3 DNA	CDR3 protein
few	TRBV13	TRBJ1-3	NA	13	TGTGCCAGCAGAGGTGAGGCCGGAAACACCATATATTTT	CASRGEAGNTIYF
NA	TRBV6-1	TRBJ1-2	NA	14	TGTGCCAGCAGTTCGTCAGGGATACAGTATGGCTACACCTTC	CASSSSGIQYGYTF
NA	TRBV5-6	TRBJ1-6	NA	15	TGTGCCAGCAGCGCGAAACAGTACTATAATTCACCCCTCCACTTT	CASSAKQYYNSPLHF
NA	TRBV9	TRBJ2-5	TRBD2	16	TGTGCCAGCAGCGTAAGGAGCGGGGGGGCCGGTGAGACCCAGTACTTC	CASSVRSGGAGETQYF
few	TRBV7-6	TRBJ1-4	NA	16	TGTGCCAGCAGCCCGGGGGGGGTCTCTTACAATGAAAAACTGTTTTTT	CASSPGGVSYNEKLFF
NA	TRBV30	TRBJ2-3	TRBD2	15	TGTGCCTGGAGTGTAGGGACTAAGAGCACAGATACGCAGTATTTT	CAWSVGTKSTDTQYF
NA	TRBV5-4	TRBJ1-5	NA	15	TGTGCCAGCAGCTTGGGTGGTTCAGGGAATCAGCCCCAGCATTTT	CASSLGGSGNQPQHF
NA	TRBV7-2	TRBJ1-5	NA	15	TGTGCCAGCAGCTTACTGGTGACAGCTAATCAGCCCCAGCATTTT	CASSLLVTANQPQHF
NA	TRBV11-2	TRBJ1-2	TRBD1	15	TGTGCCAGCAGCACCGGGACAGGGGGATACTATGGCTACACCTTC	CASSTGTGGYYGYTF
NA	TRBV6-6	TRBJ1-5	NA	15	TGTGCCAGCGCAAATAAATTGGGCTCAAATCAGCCCCAGCATTTT	CASANKLGSNQPQHF
NA	TRBV5-4	TRBJ2-2	TRBD1	14	TGTGCCAGCAGCCAGACAGGGATCGCCGGGGAGCTGTTTTTT	CASSQTGIAGELFF
NA	TRBV6-5	TRBJ2-7	NA	11	TGTGCCAGCGGAACAGCCTACGAGCAGTACTTC	CASGTAYEQYF
NA	TRBV6-1	TRBJ1-5	NA	14	TGTGCCAGCAGAGCAGCACAGGGCGGTCAGCCCCAGCATTTT	CASRAAQGGQPQHF
NA	TRBV14	TRBJ2-1	NA	15	TGTGCCAGCAGCCCAACAGCGGTTCTTGTATATGAGCAGTTCTTC	CASSPTAVLVYEQFF
few	TRBV18	TRBJ1-6	NA	14	TGTGCCAGCTCACGGGACACTTATAATTCACCCCTCCACTTT	CASSRDTYNSPLHF